Below are 29 T cell receptor beta chains sequenced from a single sample in a study of T cells in women clearing cervical HPV infection. Generated by immunoSEQ multiplex PCR, the TCRdb table keeps only in-frame clones and is missing some. The sample has around 31,000 clones. The material sequenced was blood buffy coat. These receptors were taken from a woman aged 18-69 years with a cervical HPV16 infection that either progressed to CIN3+ or cleared (not recorded which).

A word on this clone: The missing CDR3 end, 3 residues past where the read stops, is filled in from the germline J gene. This chain joins TRBV6-4 and TRBJ2-3; D unclear. Between the trimmed V and J ends, which lost 7 bases and 4 bases, there was a span of 12 bases. CDR1 and CDR2 from the germline V gene are MRHNA and SNTAGT. This CDR3 comprises 13 residues. Here the CDR3 reads CASKFGFSDTQYF. Incomplete CDR3 DNA: TGTGCCAGCAAATTCGGGTTTTCAGATACG.

The CDR3 DNA, read in part, is TGTGCCAGTAGTGTCTCGACAGGGGACTCCTATGGC. This gives the protein CASSVSTGDSYG. The full CDR3 reads CASSVSTGDSYGYTF. The chain is built from TRBV19 and TRBJ1-2, with 8 bases aligning to TRBD1. Read coverage stops 3 residues before the CDR3 terminus; the germline J gene supplies the remainder. V dropped 5 bases and J dropped 4; count of bases not matched to a gene: 9. This CDR3 comprises 15 residues. Per the germline V gene, CDR1 is LNHDA and CDR2 is SQIVND (reference sequence).

On this clone: The CDR3 end falls 3 residues outside the read, so it is completed with the germline J gene. The chain is built from TRBV20-1 and TRBJ2-3, with TRBD1 matching 9 bases. Germline V lookup: CDR1 DFQATT, CDR2 SNEGSKA (reference sequence). Trimming removed 3 bases from V and 1 base from J; junction bases left unmatched: 5. The CDR3 extends over 15 amino acids. The CDR3: CSARTGGGGTDTQYF. The CDR3 DNA, read in part, is TGCAGTGCTAGGACAGGGGGAGGTGGCACAGATACG.

A remark on this clone: The read terminates 3 residues ahead of where the CDR3 ends, so the germline J gene completes it. J is TRBJ2-3 and V is TRBV7-3; D gene ambiguous. This CDR3 has 13 amino acids. Trimming took off 4 bases at V and 3 bases at J, with 8 bases between the two ends. CDR1 SGHTA and CDR2 FQGTGA come from the germline V gene. The DNA read from the CDR3 is TGTGCCAGCAGCTCCACTCCTACAGATACG. This codes for CASSSTPTDT. The complete CDR3 protein is CASSSTPTDTQYF. The full variable domain, its missing parts supplied by reference TRBV7-3 and TRBJ2-3, is GAGVSQTPSNKVTEKGKYVELRCDPISGHTALYWYRQSLGQGPEFLIYFQGTGAADDSGLPNDRFFAVRPEGSVSTLKIQRTERGDSAVYLCASSSTPTDTQYFGPGTRLTVL.

As concerns this clone: The CDR3 end lies 3 residues beyond the end of the read and is filled in from the germline J gene. The chain couples TRBV11-2 to TRBJ2-2; no clear D gene. The CDR3 has 14 residues. The V end lost 5 bases, the J end lost 4 bases, and 11 bases lay between the germline ends. Germline CDR1 reads SGHAT; CDR2 reads FQNNGV. The CDR3 bases that were read are TGTGCCAGCAGCCCCGGGTCCAGCACCGGGGAG. Protein: CASSPGSSTGE. From start to end, the CDR3 is CASSPGSSTGELFF.

Concerning this clone: In the same sample, other DNA sequences code for this CDR3. Partial CDR3 DNA: TGCAGCGTTGAAGGGGCAACTAGCTTCTCCGGGGAG. Translation gives CSVEGATSFSGE. The whole CDR3 is CSVEGATSFSGELFF. The chain joins TRBV29-1 to TRBJ2-2, with D perhaps TRBD2 (6 bases). The observed sequence ends 3 residues before the CDR3 terminus, with the missing tail filled in from the germline J gene. This CDR3 is 15 amino acids long. The ends were cut back, 1 base at V and 6 bases at J, with 15 bases in the middle. The germline CDR1 and CDR2 sequences are SQVTM and ANQGSEA.

To note about this clone: Read coverage stops 3 residues before the CDR3 terminus; the germline J gene supplies the remainder. The chain uses TRBV20-1 and TRBJ1-1, with no clear D. Trimming stripped 5 bases from V and 7 bases from J, with 26 bases between. Germline V lookup: CDR1 DFQATT, CDR2 SNEGSKA (reference sequence). There are 16 residues in the CDR3. This chain's CDR3 is CSALPDGWPAENEAFF. Incomplete CDR3 DNA: TGCAGTGCTCTCCCCGACGGGTGGCCCGCGGAGAATGAA.

Comment on this clone: The DNA ends 3 residues before the CDR3 does, and the rest of the CDR3 is filled in from the germline J gene. This sequence joins TRBV29-1 and TRBJ2-7, with TRBD2 matching over 9 bases. The germline CDR1 and CDR2 sequences are SQVTM and ANQGSEA. J lost 4 bases, V lost 2 bases, and 3 bases had no gene match. The CDR3 has 13 residues. The sequenced CDR3 bases are TGCAGCGTTGAACTAGCGGGAAGGTACGAG. This gives the protein CSVELAGRYE. The CDR3 in its entirety is CSVELAGRYEQYF.

Remarks on this clone: Coverage ceases 3 residues before the CDR3 finishes, and the germline J gene fills in the end. The genes are TRBV10-3 and TRBJ2-7; 8 bases align to TRBD1. V lost 10 bases, J lost 0 bases, and 5 bases stayed unmatched. This CDR3 is built from 13 residues. CDR1 and CDR2 from the germline V gene are ENHRY and SYGVKD. This chain's CDR3 is CATTGGSSYEQYF. Partial CDR3 DNA: TGTGCCACTACAGGGGGGAGCTCCTACGAG.

Of note for this clone: The CDR3 is cut off 3 residues early in the read; its end comes from the germline J gene. The chain links TRBV5-1 to TRBJ1-3, with D maybe TRBD1 (5 bases). The CDR3 is 16 residues long. Germline CDR1 is SGHRS and CDR2 is YFSETQ. V was cut by 3 bases and J by 0 bases, with 13 bases left in between. The chain's CDR3 is CASSWGDASSGNTIYF. Partial CDR3 DNA: TGCGCCAGCAGCTGGGGGGACGCAAGCTCTGGAAACACC.

About this clone: Germline is not matched at one junction end, which may reflect a read error. The read comes to an end 3 residues before the CDR3 does, leaving the germline J gene to fill in the end. The genes are TRBV4-2 and TRBJ2-7; 13 nucleotides align to TRBD2. Germline CDR1 reads LGHNA; CDR2 reads YNFKEQ. This CDR3 is 17 amino acids long. CDR3 amino acids: CASSQDHTSGRGHEQYF. The CDR3 bases that were read are TGCGCCAGCAGCCAAGATCATACTAGCGGGAGGGGTCACGAG.

Turning to this clone: Read sequence stops 3 residues before the CDR3 end, and the germline J gene provides the missing end. The J gene is TRBJ2-7, the V gene TRBV7-3; a weak D match, TRBD1 (6 bases). Germline CDR1 and CDR2: SGHTA and FQGTGA. The CDR3 is made up of 13 amino acids. V gave up 1 base and J gave up 3 bases, with 7 bases separating them. The CDR3 spells CASSLKGGYEQYF. The DNA read from the CDR3 is TGTGCCAGCAGCTTAAAAGGGGGCTACGAG. The full variable domain, its missing parts supplied by reference TRBV7-3 and TRBJ2-7, is GAGVSQTPSNKVTEKGKYVELRCDPISGHTALYWYRQSLGQGPEFLIYFQGTGAADDSGLPNDRFFAVRPEGSVSTLKIQRTERGDSAVYLCASSLKGGYEQYFGPGTRLTVT.

About this clone itself: The CDR3 is cut off 3 residues early in the read; its end comes from the germline J gene. The rearrangement links TRBV6-2 or TRBV6-3 to TRBJ1-6; 7 bases are a match to TRBD1. Germline V CDR1 and CDR2: MNHEY, SVGEGT. The V segment lost 5 bases and the J segment 9 bases; nucleotides outside the gene matches: 7. The CDR3 loop spans 14 amino acids. CDR3: CASSPPGQSSPLHF. The CDR3 bases that were read are TGTGCCAGCAGTCCTCCGGGACAGAGTTCACCC.

Comments on this clone: The observed sequence ends 3 residues before the CDR3 terminus, with the missing tail filled in from the germline J gene. The rearrangement joins TRBV5-1 to TRBJ1-6; 7 nucleotides align to TRBD1. The germline V gene has CDR1 SGHRS and CDR2 YFSETQ. Trimming removed 0 bases from V and 9 bases from J; junction bases left unmatched: 9. CDR3 length: 16 amino acids. CDR3 DNA (partial): TGCGCCAGCAGCTTGGCAGACAGGGTGGGTGGTTCACCC. It encodes CASSLADRVGGSP. The CDR3 as a whole reads CASSLADRVGGSPLHF. Supplemented by reference TRBV5-1 and TRBJ1-6, the full variable domain reads KAGVTQTPRYLIKTRGQQVTLSCSPISGHRSVSWYQQTPGQGLQFLFEYFSETQRNKGNFPGRFSGRQFSNSRSEMNVSTLELGDSALYLCASSLADRVGGSPLHFGNGTRLTVT.

Notes on this clone: The read stops 3 residues short of the end of the CDR3; the missing end is completed from the germline J gene. This chain links TRBV20-1 with TRBJ2-3; 8 positions match TRBD1. The CDR3 loop spans 17 amino acids. Germline V gives CDR1 DFQATT, CDR2 SNEGSKA (reference sequence). V lost 2 bases, J lost 0 bases, and 10 bases stayed unmatched. The sequenced part of the CDR3 DNA is TGCAGTGCTAGATTTTCCGGGACAGGACTTAGCACAGATACG. Translation: CSARFSGTGLSTDT. The CDR3 in its entirety is CSARFSGTGLSTDTQYF.

Regarding this clone: The read finishes 3 residues shy of the CDR3 end, and the germline J gene is used to complete it. This sequence joins TRBV23-1 and TRBJ2-7, with TRBD2 as a possible D gene (5 bases). TRBV23-1 is assigned to the ORF class and has an uncertain function. The length of the CDR3 is 16 residues. Trimming stripped 0 bases from V and 5 bases from J, with 17 bases between. The covered CDR3 bases are TGCGCCAGCAGTCAATCGCGTCTAGCCGATTTTGACGAG. Encoded protein: CASSQSRLADFDE. The complete CDR3 reads CASSQSRLADFDEQYF.

In regard to this clone: The sequence runs out 3 residues before the end of the CDR3; the remainder is reconstructed from the germline J gene. The rearrangement uses TRBV7-2 and TRBJ1-1; TRBD1 matches 7 bases. Germline V gene lookup returns CDR1 SGHTA and CDR2 FQGNSA. The CDR3 is 15 residues long. The ends lost 5 bases at V and 1 base at J; junction bases unmatched: 7. This chain's CDR3 is CASSQEGARNTEAFF. The DNA read from the CDR3 is TGTGCCAGCAGCCAGGAGGGGGCGCGGAACACTGAA.

Of note for this clone: The sequence runs out 3 residues before the end of the CDR3; the remainder is reconstructed from the germline J gene. J is TRBJ2-7 and V is TRBV6-2 or TRBV6-3; D is perhaps TRBD2 (6 bases). CDR1 and CDR2 (germline): MNHEY, SVGEGT. This CDR3 is 16 amino acids long. Deletions cut 2 bases from V and 0 bases from J, with 14 bases between. Here the CDR3 reads CASSYPGLLSSYEQYF. Partial CDR3 DNA: TGTGCCAGCAGTTACCCGGGACTGTTAAGCTCCTACGAG.

As regards this clone: The read is 3 residues too short to cover the CDR3 end, so that end is filled in from the germline J gene. This sequence joins TRBV10-2 and TRBJ2-7, with 7 bases matching TRBD2. The CDR3 loop spans 16 amino acids. Trimming cost V 11 bases and J 3 bases; bases outside gene matches: 19. Germline-derived CDR1 and CDR2 are WSHSY and SAAADI. CDR3 amino acids: CAGGGNLGHQNYEQYF. The CDR3 bases that were read are TGCGCCGGCGGGGGAAATTTAGGACATCAAAACTACGAG.

Concerning this clone: The read finishes 3 residues shy of the CDR3 end, and the germline J gene is used to complete it. The V gene is TRBV7-9, the J gene TRBJ2-3; the D gene is possibly TRBD1 (6 bases). CDR1 is SEHNR and CDR2 is FQNEAQ in the germline V gene (reference sequence). V was cut by 5 bases and J by 6 bases, with 18 bases left in between. The CDR3 consists of 15 residues. Partial CDR3 DNA: TGTGCCAGCAGCCGCTGGGACACTCAGGGGGATACG. It translates to CASSRWDTQGDT. The whole CDR3 is CASSRWDTQGDTQYF.

On this clone: The CDR3 extends 3 residues past the end of the read, so its final part is completed from the germline J gene. The chain recombines TRBV28 with TRBJ2-1; D not certain. The germline V and J ends were trimmed by 8 bases and 8 bases, with 13 bases remaining between them. CDR3 length: 12 amino acids. Germline CDR1 and CDR2: MDHEN and SYDVKM. CDR3 DNA, as far as it was read: TGTGCCAGCTGGTTGGGTGGGCATGAG. It translates to CASWLGGHE. The CDR3 in its entirety is CASWLGGHEQFF.

In regard to this clone: The sequence runs out 3 residues before the end of the CDR3; the remainder is reconstructed from the germline J gene. The rearrangement joins TRBV10-3 to TRBJ2-7; D is perhaps TRBD2 (6 bases). Trimming stripped 6 bases from V and 4 bases from J, with 19 bases between. The CDR3 has 15 amino acids. Looked up from germline, CDR1 is ENHRY and CDR2 is SYGVKD. The CDR3 DNA, read in part, is TGTGCCATCAGGAGGGGTACTAGCTGGGGTTACGAG. The encoded protein is CAIRRGTSWGYE. The full CDR3 protein reads CAIRRGTSWGYEQYF.

As for this clone: With the read ending 3 residues before the CDR3 end, the germline J gene is used to fill in that end. This chain connects TRBV12-3 or TRBV12-4 to TRBJ1-3; D not resolved. The CDR3 contains 13 residues. Incomplete CDR3 DNA: TGTGCCAGCAGTTTAGAGGCCCTAGCGCCC. The encoded protein is CASSLEALAP. The full CDR3 is CASSLEALAPIYF.

Note on this clone: The CDR3 end is not reached by the read, which stops 3 residues before it; the germline J gene fills it in. The chain links TRBV7-2 to TRBJ2-7; TRBD2 is a possible D gene (6 bases). V was shortened by 0 bases and J by 3 bases, with 9 bases between the two germline ends. The CDR3 is 14 residues long. CDR1 and CDR2 from the germline V gene are SGHTA and FQGNSA. CDR3 DNA (partial): TGTGCCAGCAGCTTAGCTAGCGGTCTCTACGAG. Translation gives CASSLASGLYE. The whole CDR3 sequence reads CASSLASGLYEQYF.

On this clone: Sequencing ends 3 residues short of the CDR3 end; the germline J gene provides the rest. This chain uses TRBV19 with TRBJ2-2; 8 nucleotides match TRBD1. The CDR3 contains 16 residues. Losses at the gene ends were 1 base for V and 7 bases for J; bases not matched to a gene: 8. Germline loops: CDR1 LNHDA, CDR2 SQIVND (reference sequence). CDR3 sequence reads: CASSIAGRGRGGELFF. The sequenced part of the CDR3 DNA is TGTGCCAGTAGTATAGCGGGCAGGGGGCGCGGCGGGGAG.

Regarding this clone: The junction departs from germline at one end; a sequencing error may be responsible. The read ends 3 residues shy of where the CDR3 ends; the end is completed using the germline J gene. The rearrangement uses TRBV5-4 and TRBJ2-7; the D is unclear. This CDR3 is built from 11 residues. Per germline, CDR1 SGHNT and CDR2 YYREEE (reference sequence). The sequenced CDR3 bases are TGTGCCAGCAGCTCCTCCTCCGAG. Its translation: CASSSSSE. The complete CDR3 protein is CASSSSSEQYF.

In regard to this clone: The observed sequence ends 3 residues before the CDR3 terminus, with the missing tail filled in from the germline J gene. The rearrangement uses TRBV11-2 and TRBJ2-3; weak D call: TRBD1 (6 bases). The CDR3 extends over 15 amino acids. The germline CDR1 and CDR2 sequences are SGHAT and FQNNGV. Deletions cut 5 bases from V and 4 bases from J, with 16 bases between. The part of the CDR3 DNA that was read is TGTGCCAGCAGCCCCGTTCAGGGGATTGCAGATACG. Amino acid sequence: CASSPVQGIADT. The full CDR3 protein is CASSPVQGIADTQYF.

CDR3 in amino acids: CASTSSEPTGELFF. The sequenced part of the CDR3 DNA is TGTGCCAGCACCTCTAGCGAACCCACCGGGGAG. V is TRBV6-2 or TRBV6-3 and J is TRBJ2-2, with D possibly TRBD2 on 6 matching bases. The read finishes 3 residues shy of the CDR3 end, and the germline J gene is used to complete it. Germline V gene lookup returns CDR1 MNHEY and CDR2 SVGEGT. This CDR3 region has 14 residues. V gave up 7 bases and J gave up 4 bases, with 13 bases separating them.

A word on this clone: The CDR3 end is not reached by the read, which stops 3 residues before it; the germline J gene fills it in. The chain combines TRBV6-2 or TRBV6-3 with TRBJ1-1, with TRBD1 matching over 8 bases. CDR1 is MNHEY, CDR2 SVGEGT, per germline. Unmatched junction bases numbered 2, after V lost 2 bases and J lost 0 bases. This CDR3 has 15 residues. The CDR3 reads CASSYRQGMNTEAFF. CDR3 DNA (partial): TGTGCCAGCAGTTACCGACAGGGGATGAACACTGAA.